This T cell receptor beta chain was sequenced for a study of CD8+ T cells in alopecia areata listed by TCRdb under 2018. As for the study more broadly: Treated patients were enrolled in an open-label pilot trial of oral tofacitinib at 5 to 10 mg twice daily for moderate-to-severe alopecia areata. For the treated patients, the SALT score, which quantifies what percentage of scalp surface area is affected, served as the measure of disease severity. Amplification of TCRbeta CDR3 regions was done by immunoSEQ multiplex PCR using 35 Vbeta forward primers and 13 Jbeta reverse primers. Scalp tissue and sorted CD4+ and CD8+ peripheral blood T cells from patchy and totalis/universalis alopecia areata patients and from healthy controls were covered by human TCRbeta sequencing. Tofacitinib was given for 6 to 18 months, followed by 6 months of follow-up off drug to assess delayed response and recurrence. RNA came from the PAXgene miRNA kit for fixed scalp, the miRNeasy kit for PBMCs, and the RNeasy kit for mouse skin. Scalp clonality was compared across normal scalp (n=4), patchy alopecia areata scalp (n=8), and alopecia totalis/universalis scalp (n=8). To study T cell clonal expansion in alopecia areata, the researchers applied high-throughput TCRbeta sequencing to both the C3H/HeJ mouse model and human patients. Biopsies were taken from tofacitinib-treated patients at baseline and again at 4 and 24 weeks into treatment, and several of those patients also had a later scalp biopsy. Broad study findings and their caveats: Scalp clonality and the number of expanded CD8+ clones among the top 100 scalp clones were significantly decreased by tofacitinib. Unlike mouse skin, where gammadelta T cells dominate, normal human skin contains resident alphabeta T cells that get sequenced too, which complicates analysis of the scalp TCR repertoire. During tofacitinib treatment, many expanded lesional clones remained in scalp and blood, and this persistence may partly explain relapse after treatment is stopped. Compared with normal scalp, lesional scalp had higher clonality and more expanded CD8+ clones, particularly in alopecia totalis/universalis, a pattern that suggests antigenic drive. Because the treated cohort was small and included a single nonresponder, larger studies are needed to assess links between baseline CD8+ expansion and response. Compared with mice, TCR sequences shared between patients were less clear, possibly partly because of HLA diversity across the patient population.

Comment on this clone: Its antigen is not yet known. Per-base qualities were not stored, and no clone one base away is much larger.

From a lookup of the germline V gene, CDR1 and CDR2 are ENHRY and SYGVKD. V sheds 1 base and J sheds 4 bases, leaving 10 bases between their ends. The CDR3 measures 14 amino acids from cysteine to phenylalanine. Solely the CDR3 DNA is kept, with 42 bases framed from the first base. Libraries were built with the immunoSEQ multiplex PCR assay. To provide template for TCR sequencing, every sample had RNA extracted and reverse transcribed into cDNA. SuperScript III was used to make first-strand cDNA, primed with a 2:1 mix of oligo-dT and random hexamers. Amplification bias was assessed with a synthetic immune receptor repertoire, and residual bias was removed computationally. In the authors' own workflow: Raw reads were preprocessed for error removal, and CDR3 was defined according to IMGT conventions as running from the conserved cysteine to phenylalanine. Clonality was computed by normalizing Shannon entropy by log2 of the number of productive unique TCRs and subtracting the result from 1. CD4 or CD8 identity of scalp clones was inferred by cross-referencing scalp TCRbeta sequences with sorted blood CD4 and CD8 repertoires. As stored in TCRdb, this immuneACCESS dataset retains in-frame rearrangements with V and J assigned. A fraction of the clones does not appear; measured against another copy, unresolved V genes explain less than half of the discrepancy, and the remainder lacks a known reason. The D gene and trimming were derived from the DNA, and the V and J assignments and clone size from that table. This sample holds some 210,000 clones; approximately 67% were observed only once. Roughly 1.2% of the sample goes to the ten largest clones.

The treatment or condition label, as the study defines it: oral pan-JAK inhibitor, 5-10 mg twice daily. From alopecia areata patients, peripheral blood was collected along with lesional scalp punch biopsies. PBMCs were isolated by density centrifugation and stained for CD3, CD4 and CD8, after which CD4+ and CD8+ T cells were sorted on a FACSAria. Material: CD4+ T cells sorted from blood, obtained around week 44, from a patient treated with tofacitinib. The rearrangement joined TRBV10-3 to TRBJ1-1; the D gene assignment is ambiguous. This clonotype was obtained from a human donor with alopecia areata. The sequence in DNA is TGTGCCATCAGTGAGTTTCGGGAGGGCACTGAAGCTTTCTTT. This encodes CAISEFREGTEAFF.